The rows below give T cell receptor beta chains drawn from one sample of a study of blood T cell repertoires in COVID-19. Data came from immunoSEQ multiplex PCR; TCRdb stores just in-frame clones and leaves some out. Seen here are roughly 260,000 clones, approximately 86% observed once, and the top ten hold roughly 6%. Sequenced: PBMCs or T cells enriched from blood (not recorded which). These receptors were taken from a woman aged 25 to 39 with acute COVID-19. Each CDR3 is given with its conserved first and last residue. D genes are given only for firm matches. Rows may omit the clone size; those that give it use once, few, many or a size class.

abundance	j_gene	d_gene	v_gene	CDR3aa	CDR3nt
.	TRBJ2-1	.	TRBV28	CASTPRWGIGNEQFF	TGTGCCAGCACCCCAAGGTGGGGCATTGGGAATGAGCAGTTCTTC
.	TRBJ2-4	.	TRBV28	CASSLSVSGNIQYF	TGTGCCAGCAGTTTATCGGTTTCGGGAAACATTCAGTACTTC
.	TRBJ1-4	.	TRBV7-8	CASSSRQINEKLFF	TGTGCCAGCAGCTCCCGACAGATTAATGAAAAACTGTTTTTT
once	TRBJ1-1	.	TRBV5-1	CASSPVSAVNTEAFF	TGCGCCAGCAGCCCGGTCTCGGCGGTGAACACTGAAGCTTTCTTT
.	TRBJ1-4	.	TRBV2	CASKRSLVEKLFF	TGTGCCAGCAAGCGAAGCCTAGTAGAAAAACTGTTTTTT
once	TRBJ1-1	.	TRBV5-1	CASSLAGLSANTEAFF	TGCGCCAGCAGCTTGGCCGGGTTATCTGCGAACACTGAAGCTTTCTTT
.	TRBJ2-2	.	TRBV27	CASRTTGLNTGELFF	TGTGCCAGCCGAACCACCGGGTTGAACACCGGGGAGCTGTTTTTT
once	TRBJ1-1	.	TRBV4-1	CASSRHFLGECDTEAFF	TGCGCCAGCAGCCGACATTTTCTAGGGGAATGCGACACTGAAGCTTTCTTT
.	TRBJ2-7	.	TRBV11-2	CASSPWEGGVYEQYF	TGTGCCAGCAGCCCGTGGGAGGGGGGGGTATACGAGCAGTACTTC
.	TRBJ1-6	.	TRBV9	CASSVSPDGNSPLHF	TGTGCCAGCAGCGTATCCCCCGACGGGAATTCACCCCTCCACTTT
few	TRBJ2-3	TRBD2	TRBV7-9	CASSEGLATQYF	TGTGCCAGCAGCGAGGGACTAGCGACGCAGTATTTT
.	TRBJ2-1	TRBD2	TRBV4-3	CASSQLAGVDNEQFF	TGCGCCAGCAGCCAACTAGCGGGAGTTGACAATGAGCAGTTCTTC
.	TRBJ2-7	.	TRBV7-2	CASTSTRVGEQYF	TGTGCCAGCACCTCTACCAGGGTCGGCGAGCAGTACTTC
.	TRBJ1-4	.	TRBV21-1	CASSGRMDRVSRVANEKLFF	TGTGCCAGCAGCGGACGAATGGACAGGGTCTCTCGAGTAGCTAATGAAAAACTGTTTTTT
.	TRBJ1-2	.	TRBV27	CASSLSLRGRYGYTF	TGTGCCAGCAGTTTATCCCTACGAGGGAGGTATGGCTACACCTTC
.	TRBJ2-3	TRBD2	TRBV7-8	CASSLRRGSTDTQYF	TGTGCCAGCAGCTTAAGGCGGGGGAGCACAGATACGCAGTATTTT
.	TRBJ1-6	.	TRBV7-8	CASSPRRQGLYNSPLHF	TGTGCCAGCAGCCCCCGGAGGCAAGGGTTATATAATTCACCCCTCCACTTT
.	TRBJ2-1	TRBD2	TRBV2	CASSVLGGLADNEQFF	TGTGCCAGCAGCGTACTCGGGGGACTAGCGGACAATGAGCAGTTCTTC
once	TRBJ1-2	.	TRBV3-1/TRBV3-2	CASSQGEGPNYGYTF	TGTGCCAGCAGCCAAGGAGAGGGCCCGAACTATGGCTACACCTTC
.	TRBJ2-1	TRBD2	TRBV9	CASSVDGGRAHNEQFF	TGTGCCAGCAGCGTAGACGGCGGGAGGGCCCACAATGAGCAGTTCTTC
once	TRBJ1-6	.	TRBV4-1	CASSQDYQDINSPLHF	TGCGCCAGCAGCCAAGATTACCAAGACATTAATTCACCCCTCCACTTT
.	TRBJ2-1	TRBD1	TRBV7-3	CASSQRTGHYNEQFF	TGTGCCAGCAGCCAAAGGACAGGGCACTACAATGAGCAGTTCTTC
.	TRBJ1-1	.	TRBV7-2	CASSWRESNTEAFF	TGTGCCAGCAGCTGGAGGGAATCGAACACTGAAGCTTTCTTT
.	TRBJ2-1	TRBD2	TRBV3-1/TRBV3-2	CASSQDPGGPGNEQFF	TGTGCCAGCAGCCAAGACCCGGGAGGGCCGGGGAATGAGCAGTTCTTC
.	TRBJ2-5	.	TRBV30	CAGKYYQETQYF	TGTGCCGGGAAGTACTACCAAGAGACCCAGTACTTC
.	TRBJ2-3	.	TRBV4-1	CASSQLTGERGTQYF	TGCGCCAGCAGCCAATTGACTGGAGAAAGGGGTACGCAGTATTTT
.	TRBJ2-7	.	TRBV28	CASSLFGQTYEQYF	TGTGCCAGCAGTTTATTCGGACAGACCTACGAGCAGTACTTC
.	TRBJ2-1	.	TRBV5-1	CASSWAGASGNEQFF	TGCGCCAGCAGCTGGGCGGGGGCTTCAGGCAATGAGCAGTTCTTC
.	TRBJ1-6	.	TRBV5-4	CASSPVLTNSPLHF	TGTGCCAGCAGCCCGGTCCTTACCAATTCACCCCTCCACTTT
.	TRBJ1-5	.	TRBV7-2	CASSSDRPNQPQHF	TGTGCCAGCAGCTCAGACAGACCCAATCAGCCCCAGCATTTT
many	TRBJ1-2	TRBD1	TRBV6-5	CASSPGTGNNYGYTF	TGTGCCAGCAGCCCCGGGACAGGGAATAACTATGGCTACACCTTC
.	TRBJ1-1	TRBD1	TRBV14	CASSKLLTGQTEAFF	TGTGCCAGCAGCAAACTATTGACAGGGCAGACTGAAGCTTTCTTT
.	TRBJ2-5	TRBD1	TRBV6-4	CASNGQGRETQYF	TGTGCCAGCAACGGACAGGGTAGGGAGACCCAGTACTTC
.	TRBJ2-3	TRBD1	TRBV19	CASRDRGVTDTQYF	TGTGCCAGTAGGGACAGGGGAGTAACAGATACGCAGTATTTT
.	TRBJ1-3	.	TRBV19	CASEAGNTIYF	TGTGCCAGTGAGGCTGGAAACACCATATATTTT
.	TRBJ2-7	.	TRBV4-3	CASSHPPLTGSYEQYF	TGCGCCAGCAGCCACCCCCCGTTGACGGGGTCCTACGAGCAGTACTTC